This is a list of T cell receptor beta chains from one sample in a study of T cell responses to AZD1222 COVID-19 vaccine. The assay was immunoSEQ multiplex PCR, and TCRdb's table has in-frame clones only and misses some. The profile shows some 80,000 clones, approximately 80% of them singletons. The sample in question was peripheral blood, obtained 28 days after the second dose of the MenACWY control vaccine. These receptors were obtained from an adult who received the MenACWY meningococcal vaccine as a control. The CDR3 runs from the conserved cysteine through the conserved F or W. The D gene is left open where the match is weak. A row's size may be missing; if present it is once, few, many or a size class.

v_gene	j_gene	d_gene	abundance	CDR3aa	CDR3nt
TRBV4-3	TRBJ2-1	TRBD2	.	CASSQESASGSPRFF	TGCGCCAGCAGCCAAGAGAGCGCTAGCGGGAGCCCCCGGTTCTTC
TRBV11-1	TRBJ1-1	.	.	CASSLTSQNTEAFF	TGTGCCAGCAGCTTAACCAGCCAGAACACTGAAGCTTTCTTT
TRBV19	TRBJ2-3	.	.	CASSPGRTDTQYF	TGTGCCAGTAGTCCCGGCCGAACAGATACGCAGTATTTT
TRBV5-1	TRBJ2-2	TRBD1	.	CASSIQGAVTGELFF	TGCGCCAGCAGCATTCAGGGGGCGGTAACCGGGGAGCTGTTTTTT
TRBV6-5	TRBJ1-5	.	.	CASRTTYSNQPQHF	TGTGCCAGCAGAACTACCTATAGCAATCAGCCCCAGCATTTT
TRBV19	TRBJ2-6	.	.	CASSIGTAGANVLTF	TGTGCCAGTAGTATAGGGACAGCTGGGGCCAACGTCCTGACTTTC
TRBV5-1	TRBJ2-5	.	.	CASGQQLGETQYF	TGCGCCAGCGGGCAACAGTTGGGGGAGACCCAGTACTTC
TRBV30	TRBJ1-2	TRBD1	.	CAWSGQGVFGYTF	TGTGCCTGGAGCGGACAGGGGGTCTTTGGCTACACCTTC
TRBV6-1	TRBJ2-7	.	.	CASSDPVLREQYF	TGTGCCAGCAGTGATCCGGTCCTGAGGGAGCAGTACTTC
TRBV5-1	TRBJ2-7	.	.	CASSLKQGDYEQYF	TGCGCCAGCAGCTTGAAACAGGGCGACTACGAGCAGTACTTC
TRBV6-2/TRBV6-3	TRBJ1-5	.	.	CASSWGGIQPQHF	TGTGCCAGCAGTTGGGGAGGGATTCAGCCCCAGCATTTT
TRBV28	TRBJ1-5	.	.	CASSQTRSGNQPQHF	TGTGCCAGCAGCCAGACCCGGTCAGGCAATCAGCCCCAGCATTTT
TRBV2	TRBJ1-3	.	.	CASSEGSGNTIYF	TGTGCCAGCAGTGAAGGATCTGGAAACACCATATATTTT
TRBV5-1	TRBJ1-3	.	.	CASSLVSGSGNTIYF	TGCGCCAGCAGCTTGGTTTCAGGGTCTGGAAACACCATATATTTT
TRBV29-1	TRBJ2-2	.	.	CSVAQGTPNGGELFF	TGCAGCGTCGCGCAGGGAACCCCGAACGGCGGGGAGCTGTTTTTT
TRBV7-9	TRBJ1-4	.	once	CASSTATGTTNEKLFF	TGTGCCAGCAGCACCGCAACAGGGACAACTAATGAAAAACTGTTTTTT
TRBV19	TRBJ2-5	.	once	CASSRGGSQETQYF	TGTGCCAGTAGTAGGGGAGGTTCCCAAGAGACCCAGTACTTC
TRBV5-6	TRBJ2-7	TRBD2	.	CASSLNGQPGGRSEQYF	TGTGCCAGCAGCTTGAATGGACAACCGGGAGGGCGAAGCGAGCAGTACTTC
TRBV11-2	TRBJ2-2	TRBD1	.	CASSLRQGFPGELFF	TGTGCCAGCAGCTTGAGACAGGGGTTTCCCGGGGAGCTGTTTTTT
TRBV5-8	TRBJ1-1	TRBD1	.	CASSAKTGGAEAFF	TGTGCCAGCAGCGCTAAGACAGGGGGCGCGGAAGCTTTCTTT
TRBV6-6	TRBJ2-3	TRBD1	.	CASSTLGQGVSQYF	TGTGCCAGCAGTACGTTGGGACAGGGGGTCTCCCAGTATTTT
TRBV9	TRBJ2-5	.	.	CASSEEGWGDSNQETQYF	TGTGCCAGCAGCGAGGAGGGATGGGGGGACAGCAACCAAGAGACCCAGTACTTC